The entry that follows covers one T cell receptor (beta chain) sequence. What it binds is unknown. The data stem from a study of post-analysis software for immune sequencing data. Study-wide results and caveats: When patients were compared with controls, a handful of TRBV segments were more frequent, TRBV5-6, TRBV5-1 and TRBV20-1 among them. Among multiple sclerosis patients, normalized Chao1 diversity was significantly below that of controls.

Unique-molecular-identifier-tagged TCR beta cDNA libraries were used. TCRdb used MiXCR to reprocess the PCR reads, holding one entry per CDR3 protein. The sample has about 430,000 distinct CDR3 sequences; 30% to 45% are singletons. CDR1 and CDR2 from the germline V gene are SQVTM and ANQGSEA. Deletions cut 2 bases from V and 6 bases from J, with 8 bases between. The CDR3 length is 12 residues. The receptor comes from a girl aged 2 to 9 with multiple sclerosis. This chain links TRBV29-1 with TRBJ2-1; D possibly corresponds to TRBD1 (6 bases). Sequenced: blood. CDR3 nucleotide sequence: TGCAGCGTTGAAACAGGGCTCAATGAGCAGTTCTTC. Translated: CSVETGLNEQFF.